Listed below are T cell receptor beta chains from one sample, sequenced in a study of T cell responses to AZD1222 COVID-19 vaccine. Libraries were prepared by immunoSEQ multiplex PCR; TCRdb keeps only in-frame clonotypes and omits some of them. Of approximately 130,000 clones listed, 93% are singletons. The sample here was peripheral blood, taken on day 0 of AZD1222 vaccination. These receptors were obtained from an adult in good health. CDR3s include the opening cysteine and the closing phenylalanine or tryptophan. Fields, in order: CDR3 length, J gene, clone size, D gene, V gene, CDR3 protein, CDR3 DNA. D genes are given only for firm matches. Where a row states a size, it is once, few, many or the class of an expanded clone; other rows omit it.

15 TRBJ2-5 . TRBD2 TRBV6-5 CASSSPSGLQETQYF TGTGCCAGCAGTTCACCTAGCGGGTTACAAGAGACCCAGTACTTC
14 TRBJ1-5 . . TRBV30 CAWSLGGQGQPQHF TGTGCCTGGAGTTTGGGAGGGCAGGGACAGCCCCAGCATTTT
14 TRBJ1-1 . . TRBV7-9 CASSPRGDNTEAFF TGTGCCAGCAGCCCCCGGGGAGACAACACTGAAGCTTTCTTT
14 TRBJ1-5 . . TRBV7-9 CASSLGQSNQPQHF TGTGCCAGCAGCTTAGGACAGAGCAATCAGCCCCAGCATTTT
18 TRBJ2-3 few . TRBV5-1 CASSFNPPGQGYTDTQYF TGCGCCAGCAGCTTCAACCCCCCCGGGCAGGGCTACACAGATACGCAGTATTTT
15 TRBJ2-4 . TRBD2 TRBV6-6 CASSYANGGAGIQYF TGTGCCAGCAGTTACGCGAACGGGGGGGCCGGCATTCAGTACTTC
14 TRBJ1-1 . TRBD1 TRBV5-1 CASSLGQGWTEAFF TGCGCCAGCAGCTTGGGACAGGGGTGGACTGAAGCTTTCTTT
17 TRBJ1-4 once . TRBV19 CASSMHGTAPEGEKLFF TGTGCCAGTAGTATGCATGGGACCGCTCCTGAGGGGGAAAAACTGTTTTTT
16 TRBJ1-5 . . TRBV12-2 CASRFLRGEGNQPQHF TGTGCAAGTCGGTTCCTCAGGGGTGAAGGCAATCAGCCCCAGCATTTT
13 TRBJ2-7 . . TRBV7-8 CASSSAVGLEQYF TGTGCCAGCAGCTCAGCGGTCGGTCTCGAGCAGTACTTC
12 TRBJ1-2 . . TRBV5-5 CASSFIAGGYTF TGTGCCAGCAGCTTCATCGCAGGGGGCTACACCTTC
14 TRBJ1-1 . . TRBV5-1 CASSLAEENTEAFF TGCGCCAGCAGCTTGGCGGAGGAGAACACTGAAGCTTTCTTT
12 TRBJ2-7 . . TRBV18 CASSPMGDEQYF TGTGCCAGCTCACCAATGGGCGACGAGCAGTACTTC
11 TRBJ1-1 . . TRBV12-3/TRBV12-4 CASSQGPEAFF TGTGCCAGCAGTCAGGGCCCTGAAGCTTTCTTT
14 TRBJ2-4 . TRBD1 TRBV6-5 CASSTDRAVNIQYF TGTGCCAGCAGTACCGACAGGGCGGTAAACATTCAGTACTTC
15 TRBJ1-2 . . TRBV18 CASSQTGNSNYGYTF TGTGCCAGCTCACAAACAGGGAATTCTAACTATGGCTACACCTTC
14 TRBJ2-3 few TRBD2 TRBV29-1 CSAGFGGATDTQYF TGCAGCGCCGGTTTCGGGGGGGCCACAGATACGCAGTATTTT
16 TRBJ1-4 . . TRBV29-1 CSVVETRGVGNEKLFF TGCAGCGTTGTCGAAACCAGGGGCGTTGGTAATGAAAAACTGTTTTTT
13 TRBJ2-7 . . TRBV11-3 CASSLTGAYEQYF TGTGCCAGCAGTTTGACAGGAGCCTACGAGCAGTACTTC
15 TRBJ1-5 . . TRBV6-5 CASSYSKGSNQPQHF TGTGCCAGCAGTTACTCGAAAGGGAGCAATCAGCCCCAGCATTTT